These 6 T cell receptor beta chains originate from one sample sequenced in a study of spatial heterogeneity in lung cancer (dated by TCRdb to between 2018 and 2021). Library generation was performed with 5' RACE. The sequencing machine was a NextSeq 500. TCRdb handled the public reads itself, with Q25 trimming in fastp and clone calling in MiXCR, and kept productive beta chains. Rows with a matching CDR3 protein are joined into one entry that keeps the most common DNA and genes. This sample lists some 25,000 distinct CDR3 sequences; 10% to 15% were detected once. The ten largest clones capture roughly 25% of the sample. This sample's time point label indicates: sample taken at primary tumor resection. For TCR sequencing, whole RNA was extracted from tumor and nontumor lung tissue, or from cryopreserved PBMC samples, and no cell sorting was done. This sample comprised PBMCs, obtained at surgery. The receptor set was obtained from a female donor with early-stage non-small cell lung cancer.

This clonotype was found many times. This chain links TRBV28 with TRBJ2-1, with D tentatively TRBD1 or TRBD2 (6 bases each). CDR1 and CDR2 (germline): MDHEN, SYDVKM. V lost 5 bases, J lost 4 bases, and 18 bases lay in between. The CDR3 is 16 amino acids. CDR3 sequence reads: CASSPSGGGLYNEQFF. As DNA, the CDR3 is TGTGCCAGCAGTCCCAGCGGTGGGGGGCTTTACAATGAGCAGTTCTTC.

This chain connects TRBV6-2 or TRBV6-3 to TRBJ2-3; D ambiguous. This CDR3 has 12 residues. V was pared by 5 bases and J by 6 bases, with 9 bases between. The germline gives CDR1 MNHEY, CDR2 SVGEGT. DNA for the CDR3: TGTGCCAGCAGTCGGACCCCCGATACGCAGTATTTT. Protein product: CASSRTPDTQYF.

This chain links TRBV21-1 with TRBJ1-5. TRBV21-1 is described as a pseudogene. This CDR3 is 15 amino acids long. The CDR3 spells CASSSRRHLCPPQHF. Here the CDR3 DNA reads TGTGCCAGCAGCAGCCGGAGGCACCTTTGTCCGCCCCAGCATTTT.

Many counts were recorded for this clonotype. This chain links TRBV7-9 with TRBJ2-3, with D hard to call. Germline V gene sequence: CDR1 SEHNR, CDR2 FQNEAQ (reference sequence). This CDR3 spans 15 amino acids. With 7 bases removed from V and 0 bases from J, the gap between germline ends came to 14 bases. The CDR3: CASTQTDPSTDTQYF. The CDR3 coding sequence is TGTGCCAGCACCCAGACTGATCCTAGCACAGATACGCAGTATTTT.

This chain links TRBV10-3 with TRBJ2-7, with 8 bases lining up with TRBD2. The CDR3 contains 12 residues. The V and J ends lost 2 bases and 12 bases, in that order; junction bases with no gene match: 6. Per the germline V gene, CDR1 is ENHRY and CDR2 is SYGVKD. This CDR3 is CAISETPGLGYF. The CDR3 coding sequence is TGTGCCATCAGTGAGACGCCGGGACTAGGGTACTTC.

This clonotype was counted at least ten times. The chain has TRBV5-1 and TRBJ1-6; 7 bases are shared with TRBD1. This CDR3 is built from 15 residues. Unmatched junction bases numbered 9, after V lost 5 bases and J lost 7 bases. The germline CDR1 and CDR2 sequences are SGHRS and YFSETQ. For the CDR3, the DNA is TGCGCCAGCAGGTACGGGACAGACCTAAATTCACCCCTCCACTTT. It codes for CASRYGTDLNSPLHF.